This TCR beta chain emerged from a study of T cell responses to AZD1222 COVID-19 vaccine. Regarding the study as a whole: Scientists sampled the repertoires only once the peak T cell response had passed. The donors showed a predominance of white British ancestry and of females, with possible underestimation of clonal diversity. The breadth and depth of Spike-specific TCRs increased once two AZD1222 doses had been given.

For this clone: Antigen unknown.

V was pared by 7 bases and J by 7 bases, with 17 bases between. This CDR3 is built from 14 residues. The germline V gene has CDR1 SNHLY and CDR2 FYNNEI. Method: immunoSEQ multiplex PCR; TCRdb's copy keeps in-frame clones and lacks some. The sample gives around 160,000 clones, roughly 94% of which show up once; approximately 0.6% is in the top ten. The sample in question was peripheral blood, obtained on day 0 of AZD1222 vaccination. This TCR came from an adult in good health. The rearrangement uses TRBV2 and TRBJ1-5, with D maybe TRBD1 (5 bases). CDR3 amino acids: CASNGRAQKQPQHF. CDR3 bases: TGTGCCAGCAATGGCAGGGCTCAAAAACAGCCCCAGCATTTT.